The present T cell receptor beta chain was sequenced within a study of blood T cell repertoires in COVID-19. Germline CDR1 is SGHVS and CDR2 is FQNEAQ. Between the trimmed V and J ends, which lost 8 bases and 4 bases, there was a span of 11 bases. The CDR3 totals 12 residues. Clones were read by immunoSEQ multiplex PCR, and TCRdb kept only the in-frame ones, dropping some. Of over 130,000 clones listed, approximately 79% are singletons. The chain combines TRBV7-8 with TRBJ2-5; TRBD1 is a possible D gene (5 bases). The sequence derives from a woman between 50 and 59 years old who had recovered from COVID-19. The sequencing input was PBMCs or T cells enriched from blood (not recorded which). CDR3 loop: CASGPGPETQYF. The CDR3 bases are TGTGCCAGCGGCCCAGGGCCAGAGACCCAGTACTTC.